This T cell receptor beta chain was captured in a study of OX40 agonist ivuxolimab in advanced cancers. Study-wide results and caveats: With doses of 0.1-3.0 mg/kg, partial responders showed among the lowest clonal expansion. Expanded clones tended on average to be more numerous among CD8+ T cells than CD4+.

Libraries were prepared by immunoSEQ multiplex PCR; TCRdb keeps only in-frame clonotypes and omits some of them. The table shows 20,000 to 25,000 clones, with roughly three quarters occurring only once. Researchers took blood at baseline, on cycle 4 day 1, and on cycle 7 day 1. This clone has just a few counts. Its antigen is unidentified. Trimming left V 4 bases short and J 4 bases short, with 11 bases between. Germline assignment: CDR1 MNHEY and CDR2 SMNVEV (reference sequence). The CDR3 spans 13 residues. The J gene is TRBJ2-7, the V gene TRBV27; D ambiguous. The sequenced sample was CD4+ or CD8+ T cells sorted from blood, obtained in a trial of the OX40 agonist ivuxolimab. This clonotype was obtained from an adult with an advanced solid tumor such as melanoma, head and neck, liver or kidney cancer. Written as DNA, the CDR3 is TGTGCCAGCAGTTCAAACCCAGGATACGAGCAGTACTTC. The encoded protein is CASSSNPGYEQYF.